Shown below are 26 T cell receptor beta chains from a single sample sequenced in a study of type 1 regulatory T cells (dated by TCRdb to the early 2020s). Their antigens are not known. The sequencing machine was an Illumina MiSeq. TCRdb ran its own pipeline on the public reads, namely fastp trimming at Q25 and MiXCR clone calling, and kept in-frame beta chains. Rows are combined by CDR3 protein, so each entry shows the most common genes and DNA. This sample is represented by tens of thousands of distinct CDR3 sequences; 72% of them were singletons. Approximately 14% of the sample is held by the ten biggest clonotypes. The source material was cultured T cells, either the whole culture or a sorted T cell fraction (not recorded which). Per the publication, the cell subset or site label means: Tr1-enriched cell product generated in vitro against host alloantigens. These receptors all stem from a human donor in good health.

The rearrangement joins TRBV7-6 to TRBJ2-7; 9 bases are a match to TRBD2. Germline CDR1 is SGHVS and CDR2 is FNYEAQ. The V gene end was trimmed by 5 bases and the J gene end by 4 bases; junction bases not matched to a gene: 9. This CDR3 has 15 residues. CDR3 loop: CASSPVSGGLYEQYF. The CDR3 DNA follows: TGTGCCAGCAGCCCCGTCAGCGGGGGGTTATACGAGCAGTACTTC. The whole variable domain, remainder taken from reference TRBV7-6 and TRBJ2-7, is GAGVSQSPRYKVTKRGQDVALRCDPISGHVSLYWYRQALGQGPEFLTYFNYEAQQDKSGLPNDRFSAERPEGSISTLTIQRTEQRDSAMYRCASSPVSGGLYEQYFGPGTRLTVT.

CDR3: CASSFEVSGNTIYF. CDR3 sequence (DNA): TGTGCCAGCAGCTTCGAAGTCTCTGGAAACACCATATATTTT. The chain recombines TRBV7-9 with TRBJ1-3; no definite D call. CDR3 length equals 14 residues. CDR1 and CDR2 (germline): SEHNR, FQNEAQ (reference sequence). Trimming took 3 bases from V and 0 from J, leaving 6 bases between them. Full variable domain (missing parts from reference TRBV7-9 and TRBJ1-3): DTGVSQNPRHKITKRGQNVTFRCDPISEHNRLYWYRQTLGQGPEFLTYFQNEAQLEKSRLLSDRFSAERPKGSFSTLEIQRTEQGDSAMYLCASSFEVSGNTIYFGEGSWLTVV.

The gene calls are TRBV7-9 and TRBJ1-2, with 7 bases that match TRBD1. V lost 3 bases, J lost 8 bases, and 6 bases stayed unmatched. CDR1 is SEHNR and CDR2 is FQNEAQ in the germline V gene (reference sequence). The CDR3 length is 13 residues. The CDR3 nucleotides are TGTGCCAGCAGCTTTCAGGGGGGCTACGGCTACACCTTC. This encodes CASSFQGGYGYTF.

The genes are TRBV7-9 and TRBJ1-1; D uncertain. V dropped 1 base and J dropped 4 bases, with 13 bases sitting between them. The CDR3 runs to 15 residues. Germline CDR1 and CDR2: SEHNR and FQNEAQ (reference sequence). This CDR3 is CASSLDLGGGTEAFF. CDR3 bases: TGTGCCAGCAGCTTAGACCTGGGAGGTGGCACTGAAGCTTTCTTT.

This chain links TRBV5-1 with TRBJ2-2; 11 positions agree with TRBD1. From germline, CDR1 is SGHRS and CDR2 YFSETQ. The CDR3 covers 15 residues. Unmatched junction bases numbered 3, after V lost 3 bases and J lost 5 bases. The CDR3 here is CASSSGDRGTGELFF. In DNA, the CDR3 is TGCGCCAGCAGCTCTGGGGACAGGGGGACCGGGGAGCTGTTTTTT.

This clonotype was picked up one time. The V and J genes are TRBV7-2 and TRBJ1-4; the D gene is possibly TRBD1 (6 bases). V was clipped by 0 bases and J by 7 bases, with 6 bases between them. The CDR3 runs to 13 residues. Germline loops: CDR1 SGHTA, CDR2 FQGNSA. DNA for the CDR3: TGTGCCAGCAGCTTAGCAGGGGGTGAAAAACTGTTTTTT. This sequence encodes CASSLAGGEKLFF.

The chain is built from TRBV6-5 and TRBJ2-7; 9 bases agree with TRBD1. Looked up from germline, CDR1 is MNHEY and CDR2 is SVGAGI. With V trimmed by 4 bases and J by 1 base, 8 bases remained unmatched. The CDR3 covers 16 residues. CDR3 in DNA: TGTGCCAGCAGTTCCAACTCCGACAGGGGGTCCTACGAGCAGTACTTC. It yields the protein CASSSNSDRGSYEQYF.

The chain recombines TRBV3-1 with TRBJ2-2; D may be TRBD2 (5 bases). The germline V and J ends were trimmed by 1 base and 1 base, with 10 bases remaining between them. The CDR3 has 16 amino acids. CDR1 is LGHDT, CDR2 YNNKEL, per germline (reference sequence). This CDR3 is CASSQAARGNTGELFF. The CDR3 DNA reads as TGTGCCAGCAGCCAAGCCGCCCGGGGGAACACCGGGGAGCTGTTTTTT.

This sequence joins TRBV5-1 and TRBJ1-1, with 7 bases that match TRBD1. This CDR3 has 16 amino acids. The germline V gene encodes CDR1 SGHRS and CDR2 YFSETQ. J gave up 6 bases and V 4 bases, and 15 bases lay outside the gene matches. As DNA, the CDR3 is TGCGCCAGCAGCGGGCAGCAACAGGGGAGGGGCGCTGAAGCTTTCTTT. It encodes CASSGQQQGRGAEAFF.

The chain uses TRBV7-8 and TRBJ2-1; 8 bases agree with TRBD2. V shed 5 bases, J shed 8 bases, and the junction held 11 bases outside the gene matches. The CDR3 sequence is 15 residues long. CDR1 SGHVS and CDR2 FQNEAQ come from the germline V gene. The DNA for the CDR3 is TGTGCCAGCAGCGCCGGGACTAGGGCCGGCGATGAGCAGTTCTTC. It is translated as CASSAGTRAGDEQFF. The full variable domain, in which reference TRBV7-8 and TRBJ2-1 provide the parts outside the CDR3, is GAGVSQSPRYKVAKRGQDVALRCDPISGHVSLFWYQQALGQGPEFLTYFQNEAQLDKSGLPSDRFFAERPEGSVSTLKIQRTQQEDSAVYLCASSAGTRAGDEQFFGPGTRLTVL.

The chain has TRBV20-1 and TRBJ1-2; 7 bases map to TRBD1. V lost 5 bases and J lost 7; bases outside the gene matches: 10. Per germline, CDR1 DFQATT and CDR2 SNEGSKA (reference sequence). The CDR3 sequence is 13 residues long. CDR3 region: CSAANRGFGGYTF. The DNA for the CDR3 is TGCAGTGCTGCGAACAGGGGCTTTGGTGGCTACACCTTC.

This rearrangement joins TRBV5-1 to TRBJ1-1; D is undetermined. This CDR3 is built from 13 residues. Between the trimmed V and J ends, which lost 0 bases and 4 bases, there was a span of 7 bases. The germline CDR1 and CDR2 sequences are SGHRS and YFSETQ. The CDR3, as DNA: TGCGCCAGCAGCTTGGACGAGGGCACTGAAGCTTTCTTT. Amino acid sequence: CASSLDEGTEAFF.

By its share, this clonotype is medium-sized (0.01 to 0.1%). The rearrangement joins TRBV6-2 or TRBV6-3 to TRBJ2-1, with D tentatively TRBD1 or TRBD2 (5 bases each). Germline V gives CDR1 MNHEY, CDR2 SVGEGT. This CDR3 region has 12 residues. Trimming left V 9 bases short and J 5 bases short, with 11 bases between. The CDR3 DNA sequence: TGTGCCAGTACGGGGACCAACAATGAGCAGTTCTTC. It translates to CASTGTNNEQFF.

This clonotype was seen only once. The chain employs TRBV5-1 and TRBJ1-2, with a tentative D call TRBD1 (5 bases). This CDR3 region has 13 residues. CDR1 and CDR2 (germline): SGHRS, YFSETQ. With 2 bases removed from V and 7 bases from J, the gap between germline ends came to 12 bases. CDR3 nucleotides: TGCGCCAGCAGCTTCAAAGGGGAAACTGGCTACACCTTC. Translating gives CASSFKGETGYTF.

J is TRBJ2-1 and V is TRBV7-2, with D uncertain. The CDR3 covers 14 residues. Trimming pared 1 base from V and 9 bases from J, leaving 13 bases between. Germline V gene data show CDR1 as SGHTA and CDR2 as FQGNSA. CDR3 sequence reads: CASSLVNRVGEQFF. The CDR3 DNA is TGTGCCAGCAGCTTAGTCAATAGGGTTGGTGAGCAGTTCTTC.

The V and J genes are TRBV5-6 and TRBJ1-1; D not certain. V dropped 0 bases and J dropped 7 bases, with 10 bases sitting between them. The length of the CDR3 is 13 residues. Looked up from germline, CDR1 is SGHDT and CDR2 is YYEEEE. The CDR3 sequence is CASSLGFRDEAFF. CDR3 coding DNA: TGTGCCAGCAGCTTGGGTTTCCGGGATGAAGCTTTCTTT.

In this sample, this clonotype turned up a few times. The chain recombines TRBV7-2 with TRBJ2-1, with 8 bases identical to TRBD2. Unmatched junction bases numbered 5, after V lost 6 bases and J lost 4 bases. The CDR3 has 14 residues. Germline V CDR1 and CDR2: SGHTA, FQGNSA. The CDR3, as DNA: TGTGCCAGCAGGGCGGGGGGAAGATACAATGAGCAGTTCTTC. Translation gives CASRAGGRYNEQFF. The whole variable domain, remainder taken from reference TRBV7-2 and TRBJ2-1, is GAGVSQSPSNKVTEKGKDVELRCDPISGHTALYWYRQSLGQGLEFLIYFQGNSAPDKSGLPSDRFSAERTGGSVSTLTIQRTQQEDSAVYLCASRAGGRYNEQFFGPGTRLTVL.

The chain is built from TRBV5-5 and TRBJ1-1; D uncertain. The germline CDR1 and CDR2 sequences are SGHKS and YYEKEE (reference sequence). V was pared by 0 bases and J by 0 bases, with 12 bases between. The CDR3 contains 16 residues. The CDR3 bases are TGTGCCAGCAGCTTGGAATTTGGCGGGCTGAACACTGAAGCTTTCTTT. This sequence encodes CASSLEFGGLNTEAFF.

A word on this clonotype: Mismatch with germline at one junction end may stem from a read error. The chain has TRBV7-2 and TRBJ1-1; D not certain. The CDR3 loop spans 15 amino acids. CDR1 and CDR2 from the germline V gene are SGHTA and FQGNSA. The CDR3 sequence: CVSSLALTANTEAFF. CDR3 nucleotide sequence: TGTGTCAGCAGCTTAGCGCTTACAGCGAACACTGAAGCTTTCTTT.

CDR3 nucleotides: TGTGCCAGCAGCCCCCTGGGGCGGAACACTGAAGCTTTCTTT. This translates into CASSPLGRNTEAFF. The chain has TRBV12-3 or TRBV12-4 and TRBJ1-1, with D possibly matching TRBD1 (5 bases). The V gene lost 6 bases and the J gene lost 1 base, with 12 bases spanning the gap. The CDR3 has 14 amino acids.

The V and J genes are TRBV6-5 and TRBJ1-5, with 10 nucleotides matching TRBD1. Germline V gene sequence: CDR1 MNHEY, CDR2 SVGAGI. This CDR3 has 15 amino acids. Trimming at V came to 5 bases and at J to 5 bases, leaving 6 bases not matched to a gene. The CDR3 sequence: CASSDRDRGHQPQHF. The CDR3 region has the DNA TGTGCCAGCAGTGACCGGGACAGGGGTCATCAGCCCCAGCATTTT.

The rearrangement uses TRBV2 and TRBJ2-5; 11 nucleotides line up with TRBD2. There are 15 residues in the CDR3. V shed 6 bases, J shed 1 base, and the junction held 4 bases outside the gene matches. Germline V gene data show CDR1 as SNHLY and CDR2 as FYNNEI. This chain's CDR3 is CASRRLAGIQETQYF. Here the CDR3 DNA reads TGTGCCAGCAGAAGACTAGCGGGGATCCAAGAGACCCAGTACTTC.

This chain connects TRBV7-2 to TRBJ2-5; no reliable D call. The length of the CDR3 is 12 residues. CDR1 and CDR2 from the germline V gene are SGHTA and FQGNSA. V dropped 2 bases and J dropped 5 bases, with 6 bases sitting between them. CDR3 amino acids: CASSLRYETQYF. The CDR3 DNA reads TGTGCCAGCAGCTTACGCTACGAGACCCAGTACTTC. Based on the CDR3 plus reference TRBV7-2 and TRBJ2-5, the full variable domain is GAGVSQSPSNKVTEKGKDVELRCDPISGHTALYWYRQSLGQGLEFLIYFQGNSAPDKSGLPSDRFSAERTGGSVSTLTIQRTQQEDSAVYLCASSLRYETQYFGPGTRLLVL.

This sequence joins TRBV29-1 and TRBJ2-1, with 7 bases lining up with TRBD1. This CDR3 region has 15 residues. Germline CDR1 reads SQVTM; CDR2 reads ANQGSEA. J gave up 4 bases and V 2 bases, and 8 bases lay outside the gene matches. The chain's CDR3 is CSVESQGQIYNEQFF. Written as DNA, the CDR3 is TGCAGCGTTGAATCGCAGGGACAGATATACAATGAGCAGTTCTTC.

The J gene is TRBJ2-5, the V gene TRBV27; 11 nucleotides align to TRBD2. CDR1 is MNHEY and CDR2 is SMNVEV in the germline V gene (reference sequence). CDR3 length: 14 residues. J lost 2 bases, V lost 8 bases, and 4 bases had no gene match. CDR3 nucleotides: TGTGCCAGCGGATTAGCGGGGGGGCAAGAGACCCAGTACTTC. This translates into CASGLAGGQETQYF.

This clonotype was picked up a small number of times. The CDR3 loop is CASSLAFGLRETQYF. DNA of the CDR3: TGTGCCAGCAGCTTGGCCTTCGGACTAAGGGAGACCCAGTACTTC. The V and J genes are TRBV5-4 and TRBJ2-5; possibly TRBD2 for D (6 bases). This CDR3 region has 15 residues. Germline V gives CDR1 SGHNT, CDR2 YYREEE (reference sequence). V dropped 0 bases and J dropped 5 bases, with 14 bases sitting between them.